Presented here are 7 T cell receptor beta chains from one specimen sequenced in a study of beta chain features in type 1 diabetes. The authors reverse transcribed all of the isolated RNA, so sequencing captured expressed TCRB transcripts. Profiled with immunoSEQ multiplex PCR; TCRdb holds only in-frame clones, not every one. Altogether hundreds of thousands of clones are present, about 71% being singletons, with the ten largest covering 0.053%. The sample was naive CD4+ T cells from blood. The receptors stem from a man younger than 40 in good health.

The CDR3 sequence is CASSLQAEAFF. The CDR3 DNA reads TGTGCCAGCAGCTTACAAGCTGAAGCTTTCTTT. The chain uses TRBV7-9 and TRBJ1-1; D is unclear. The germline V and J ends were trimmed by 2 bases and 6 bases, with 4 bases remaining between them. The germline CDR1 and CDR2 sequences are SEHNR and FQNEAQ (reference sequence). This CDR3 spans 11 amino acids.

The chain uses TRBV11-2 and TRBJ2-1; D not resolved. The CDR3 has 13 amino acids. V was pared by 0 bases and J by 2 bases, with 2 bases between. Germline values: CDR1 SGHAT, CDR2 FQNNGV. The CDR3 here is CASSLDTYNEQFF. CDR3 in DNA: TGTGCCAGCAGCTTAGATACCTACAATGAGCAGTTCTTC. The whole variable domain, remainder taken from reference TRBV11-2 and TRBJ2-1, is EAGVAQSPRYKIIEKRQSVAFWCNPISGHATLYWYQQILGQGPKLLIQFQNNGVVDDSQLPKDRFSAERLKGVDSTLKIQPAKLEDSAVYLCASSLDTYNEQFFGPGTRLTVL.

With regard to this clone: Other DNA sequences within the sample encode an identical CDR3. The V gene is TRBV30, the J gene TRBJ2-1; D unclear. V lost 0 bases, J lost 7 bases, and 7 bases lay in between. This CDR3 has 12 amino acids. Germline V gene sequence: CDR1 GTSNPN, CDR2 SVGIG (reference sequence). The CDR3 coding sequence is TGTGCCTGGAGTGTACGGGCAAATGAGCAGTTCTTC. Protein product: CAWSVRANEQFF.

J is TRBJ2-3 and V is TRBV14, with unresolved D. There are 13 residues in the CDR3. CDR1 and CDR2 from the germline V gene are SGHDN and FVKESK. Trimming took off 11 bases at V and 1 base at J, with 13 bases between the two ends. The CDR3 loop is CASSGWGTDTQYF. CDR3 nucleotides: TGTGCCTCCTCCGGGTGGGGCACAGATACGCAGTATTTT.

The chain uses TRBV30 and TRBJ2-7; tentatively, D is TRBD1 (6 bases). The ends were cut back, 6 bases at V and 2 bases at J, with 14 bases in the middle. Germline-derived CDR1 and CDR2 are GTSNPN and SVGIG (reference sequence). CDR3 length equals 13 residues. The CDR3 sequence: CACSQGFTYEQYF. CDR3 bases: TGTGCCTGCTCCCAGGGGTTTACCTACGAGCAGTACTTC.

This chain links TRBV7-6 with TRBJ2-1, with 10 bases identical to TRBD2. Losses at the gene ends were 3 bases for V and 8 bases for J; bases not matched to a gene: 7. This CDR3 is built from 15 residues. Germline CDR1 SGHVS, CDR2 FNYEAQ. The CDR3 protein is CASSFRAGGLHEQFF. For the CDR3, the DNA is TGTGCCAGCAGCTTTCGAGCGGGGGGGCTCCATGAGCAGTTCTTC.

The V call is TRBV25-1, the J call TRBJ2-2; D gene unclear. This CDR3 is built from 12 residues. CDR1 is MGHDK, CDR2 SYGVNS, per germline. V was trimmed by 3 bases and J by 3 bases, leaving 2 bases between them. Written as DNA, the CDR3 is TGTGCCAGCAGTGACTACACCGGGGAGCTGTTTTTT. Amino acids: CASSDYTGELFF.